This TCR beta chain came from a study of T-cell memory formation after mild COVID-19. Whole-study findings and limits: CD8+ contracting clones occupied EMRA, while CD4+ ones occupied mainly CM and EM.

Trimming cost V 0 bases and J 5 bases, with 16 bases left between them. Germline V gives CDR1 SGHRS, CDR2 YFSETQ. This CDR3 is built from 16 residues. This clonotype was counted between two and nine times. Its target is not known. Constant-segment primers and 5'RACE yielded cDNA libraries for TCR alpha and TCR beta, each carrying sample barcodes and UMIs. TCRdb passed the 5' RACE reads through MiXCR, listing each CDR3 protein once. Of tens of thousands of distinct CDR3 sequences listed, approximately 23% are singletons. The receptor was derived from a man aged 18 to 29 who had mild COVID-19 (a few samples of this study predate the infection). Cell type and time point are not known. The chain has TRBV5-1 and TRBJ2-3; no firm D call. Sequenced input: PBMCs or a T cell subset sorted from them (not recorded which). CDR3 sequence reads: CASSLEGTVIGDTQYF. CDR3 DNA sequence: TGCGCCAGCAGCTTGGAGGGAACGGTGATAGGAGATACGCAGTATTTT.